These T cell receptor beta chains were read from a single sample in a study of T cell repertoires in cytomegalovirus infection. Using its own MiXCR run on the reads, TCRdb lists one record per CDR3 protein. This table holds some 320,000 distinct CDR3 sequences, around 9.5% found once. The specimen was PBMCs. Receptors were obtained from a human donor in good health (CMV status not recorded). Some clones in this sample may be carry-over from other donors' samples. Each CDR3 is given without its conserved first and last residue. D genes are given only for firm matches.

D,J,length,V,CDR3
TRBD1,TRBJ1-4,14,TRBV29-1,SVEDRGQGASEKLF
TRBD1,TRBJ1-1,11,TRBV6-2/TRBV6-3,ASSYSQGAEAF
TRBD1,TRBJ1-5,16,TRBV28,ASSPQPRDRGYNQPQH
TRBD1,TRBJ2-6,15,TRBV20-1,SARGDRADSGANVLT
.,TRBJ1-5,13,TRBV7-2,ASSLGETRNQPQH
TRBD1,TRBJ1-5,14,TRBV7-3,ASSLRSTGANQPQH
.,TRBJ1-4,15,TRBV10-2,ASSESTLGRTNEKLF
.,TRBJ2-2,19,TRBV6-5,ASSYVPWRDKHSAYTGELF
.,TRBJ1-2,11,TRBV12-3/TRBV12-4,ASSDSLAYGYT
TRBD2,TRBJ2-1,13,TRBV7-2,ASSRVGGANNEQF
TRBD2,TRBJ2-2,13,TRBV30,AWSSGGVNTGELF
TRBD1,TRBJ1-1,11,TRBV12-3/TRBV12-4,ASSLLQGNEAF
.,TRBJ2-1,13,TRBV7-6,ASSLTTGGLGEQF
.,TRBJ2-1,13,TRBV6-5,ASSRGRGSYNEQF
TRBD2,TRBJ2-2,14,TRBV18,ASSPQLAGETGELF
.,TRBJ2-1,13,TRBV7-3,ASSSTEAALNEQF
TRBD1,TRBJ2-5,16,TRBV12-3/TRBV12-4,ASSSHRVAGGWGETQY
TRBD1,TRBJ1-3,13,TRBV6-5,ASSPTGPPGNTIY
TRBD2,TRBJ2-7,14,TRBV7-2,ASSSASGRAIYEQY
TRBD2,TRBJ2-1,13,TRBV11-2,ASSGLAGGLNEQF
.,TRBJ1-5,12,TRBV19,ASSITAAYQPQH
.,TRBJ2-5,12,TRBV6-2/TRBV6-3,ASTLQWNRETQY
.,TRBJ2-7,12,TRBV5-6,ASSLAGLPYEQY
TRBD2,TRBJ2-1,16,TRBV4-1,ASSQEGPRLAGNNEQF
TRBD1,TRBJ1-1,16,TRBV5-3,ASSLRFRDRVLDTEAF
.,TRBJ2-7,10,TRBV28,ASSLSMGEQY
.,TRBJ2-5,13,TRBV7-3,ASSPEDTPLGTQY
TRBD1,TRBJ2-7,13,TRBV12-3/TRBV12-4,ASSLAPGGNYEQY